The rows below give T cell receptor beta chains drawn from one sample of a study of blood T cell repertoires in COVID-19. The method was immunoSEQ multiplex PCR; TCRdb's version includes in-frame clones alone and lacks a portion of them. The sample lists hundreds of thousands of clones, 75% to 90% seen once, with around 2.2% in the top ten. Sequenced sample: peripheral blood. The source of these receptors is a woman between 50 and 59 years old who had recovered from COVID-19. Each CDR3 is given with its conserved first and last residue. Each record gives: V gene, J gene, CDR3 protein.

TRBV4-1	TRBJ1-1	CASSLRGLTEAFF
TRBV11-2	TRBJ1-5	CASSLSRVQPQHF
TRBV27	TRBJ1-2	CASRDRAYGYTF
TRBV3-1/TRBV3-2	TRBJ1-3	CASAGGLSGNTIYF
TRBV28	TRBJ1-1	CASSLLGAGTEAFF
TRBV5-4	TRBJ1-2	CASSPGQGGNRYGYTF
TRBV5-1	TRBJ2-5	CASSFYTGGQETQYF
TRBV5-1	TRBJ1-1	CASSPGGFTEAFF
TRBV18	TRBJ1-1	CASSPGQNIDEAFF
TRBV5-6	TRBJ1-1	CASSVDTTLNTEAFF
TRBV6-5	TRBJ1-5	CATSAGASNQPQHF
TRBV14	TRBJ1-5	CASSPQGARQPQHF
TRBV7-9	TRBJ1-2	CASNLGTGVLGYGYTF
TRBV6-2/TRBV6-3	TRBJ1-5	CASSLNRVQPQHF
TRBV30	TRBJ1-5	CAWKLGGRGNQPQHF